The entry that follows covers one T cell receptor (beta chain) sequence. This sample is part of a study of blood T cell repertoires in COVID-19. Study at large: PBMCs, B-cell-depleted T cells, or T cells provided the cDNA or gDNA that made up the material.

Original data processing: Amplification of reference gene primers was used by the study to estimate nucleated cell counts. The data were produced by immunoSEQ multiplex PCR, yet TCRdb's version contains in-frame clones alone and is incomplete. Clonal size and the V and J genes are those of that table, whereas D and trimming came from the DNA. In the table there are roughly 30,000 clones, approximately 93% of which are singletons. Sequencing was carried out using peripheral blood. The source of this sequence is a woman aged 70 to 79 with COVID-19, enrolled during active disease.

CDR3 sequence: CASSFSLDMPNEQFF. The CDR3 DNA follows: TGTGCCAGCAGTTTTTCTCTAGATATGCCAAATGAGCAGTTCTTC. V usage is TRBV27 and J usage is TRBJ2-1; no clear D. This CDR3 is 15 amino acids long. The germline V gene encodes CDR1 MNHEY and CDR2 SMNVEV (reference sequence). V was pared by 3 bases and J by 7 bases, with 16 bases between.